This T cell receptor (beta chain) comes out of a study of graft-versus-host responses after intestinal transplantation. Only in-frame clones appear in the TCRdb table, and some are missing; sequencing was by immunoSEQ multiplex PCR. The sample holds more than 25,000 clones, about 80% seen once. This clone was recorded a few times. Antigen specificity is unknown. Study-wide results and limits: Recipient marrow harbored GvH clones, some of which surfaced first in ileum or blood.

Sample: unstimulated CD4+ T cells sorted from spleen or lymph node cells, taken before intestinal transplant. This TCR came from a human donor who received an intestinal transplant.

DNA of the CDR3: TGTGCCAGCTCACCCGGGACAGGGGGCTACGAGCAGTACTTC. This codes for CASSPGTGGYEQYF. The chain uses TRBV18 and TRBJ2-7; TRBD1 matches at 11 bases. Losses at the gene ends were 3 bases for V and 3 bases for J; bases not matched to a gene: 1. Germline CDR1 reads KGHSH; CDR2 reads LQKENI. The CDR3 covers 14 residues.